A single sample is the source of the 19 T cell receptor beta chains below, sequenced in a study of shared clonotypes between healthy human individuals. Repertoires were generated with immunoSEQ multiplex PCR, while TCRdb's copy carries only in-frame clones and drops some. The sample contains roughly 2.6 million clones, 90% to 95% of which appear only once. Source material: naive CD4+ T cells sorted from blood. Stated subset: CD45RA+ positively selected. The receptors were gathered from a man aged 18 to 35 in good health.

V usage is TRBV30 and J usage is TRBJ2-6, with TRBD1 matching over 7 bases. The CDR3 is 18 amino acids. The germline gives CDR1 GTSNPN, CDR2 SVGIG (reference sequence). V lost 0 bases, J lost 1 base, and 9 bases stayed unmatched. The CDR3 reads CAWSVRRGQLSGANVLTF. CDR3 sequence (DNA): TGTGCCTGGAGTGTGAGAAGGGGGCAGTTATCTGGGGCCAACGTCCTGACTTTC.

The rearrangement uses TRBV11-2 and TRBJ1-3, with 10 bases matching TRBD1. The germline V gene has CDR1 SGHAT and CDR2 FQNNGV. The trim removed 7 bases at V and 7 bases at J, leaving 16 bases unmatched. The CDR3 has 17 residues. The CDR3 DNA follows: TGTGCCAGCACCCTAACGTCGGGACAGGGGAGATGGAACACCATATATTTT. Translated, it gives CASTLTSGQGRWNTIYF. The variable domain in full, completed from reference TRBV11-2 and TRBJ1-3, reads EAGVAQSPRYKIIEKRQSVAFWCNPISGHATLYWYQQILGQGPKLLIQFQNNGVVDDSQLPKDRFSAERLKGVDSTLKIQPAKLEDSAVYLCASTLTSGQGRWNTIYFGEGSWLTVV.

A remark on this clone: The same CDR3 is also encoded by other DNA sequences in this sample. The V call is TRBV18, the J call TRBJ1-6; 9 bases match TRBD1. This CDR3 has 16 amino acids. The germline gives CDR1 KGHSH, CDR2 LQKENI. The V gene end was trimmed by 3 bases and the J gene end by 3 bases; junction bases not matched to a gene: 3. CDR3 amino acids: CASSPGTGLYNSPLHF. CDR3 nucleotides: TGTGCCAGCTCACCTGGGACAGGGCTCTATAATTCACCCCTCCACTTT.

The gene calls are TRBV18 and TRBJ1-1; no firm D call. The CDR3 loop spans 15 amino acids. V lost 0 bases, J lost 1 base, and 9 bases lay in between. CDR1 is KGHSH and CDR2 is LQKENI in the germline V gene. CDR3 residues: CASSPPGAENTEAFF. The CDR3, as DNA: TGTGCCAGCTCACCACCTGGTGCGGAGAACACTGAAGCTTTCTTT.

The chain has TRBV21-1 and TRBJ2-7; no check of the table's D call, TRBD1, against the DNA was made. TRBV21-1 is termed a pseudogene. There are 15 residues in the CDR3. The DNA for the CDR3 is TGTGCCAGCAGCAGAGGGACAGGGGGATTATACGAGCAGTACTTC. Translation gives CASSRGTGGLYEQYF.

This chain's CDR3 is CASRPSGTLANYGYTF. Here the CDR3 DNA reads TGTGCCAGCAGGCCATCCGGGACACTAGCTAACTATGGCTACACCTTC. The genes are TRBV28 and TRBJ1-2; a possible D gene is TRBD1 (6 bases). Trimming took 6 bases from V and 0 from J, leaving 17 bases between them. Germline V gene sequence: CDR1 MDHEN, CDR2 SYDVKM. The CDR3 is 16 residues long.

This chain connects TRBV4-3 to TRBJ2-7; D gene uncertain. The CDR3 is 14 amino acids. V was cut by 0 bases and J by 0 bases, with 6 bases left in between. Looked up from germline, CDR1 is LGHNA and CDR2 is YSLEER. The CDR3 here is CASSQDPYSYEQYF. For the CDR3, the DNA is TGCGCCAGCAGCCAAGATCCATACTCCTACGAGCAGTACTTC.

This clone came up once. This chain uses TRBV18 with TRBJ2-7, with D perhaps matching TRBD1 or TRBD2 (5 bases each). Germline V CDR1 and CDR2: KGHSH, LQKENI. Trimming cost V 1 base and J 1 base, with 8 bases left between them. The CDR3 spans 14 residues. CDR3 DNA sequence: TGTGCCAGCTCACCACGGGACGCATCCTACGAGCAGTACTTC. This sequence encodes CASSPRDASYEQYF.

For this clone: The same CDR3 can be traced to other DNA sequences in this sample. CDR3 sequence (DNA): TGTGCCAGCTCACAGAGCTCCTATAATTCACCCCTCCACTTT. It encodes CASSQSSYNSPLHF. This chain connects TRBV18 to TRBJ1-6, with no clear D. The length of the CDR3 is 14 residues. Germline CDR1 reads KGHSH; CDR2 reads LQKENI. The V end was cut by 4 bases, the J end by 0 bases, with 4 bases between.

The V and J genes are TRBV5-1 and TRBJ2-7, with TRBD2 matching 11 bases. V trimming: 5 bases; J trimming: 3 bases; junction bases outside the gene matches: 4. CDR3 length equals 14 residues. Germline CDR1 and CDR2: SGHRS and YFSETQ. CDR3: CASRKTSGSYEQYF. DNA for the CDR3: TGCGCCAGCAGGAAAACTAGCGGGAGCTACGAGCAGTACTTC.

The V call is TRBV23-1, the J call TRBJ2-6; no reliable D call. TRBV23-1 counts as an open reading frame of uncertain function. Trimming removed 4 bases at V and 0 bases at J, with 7 bases between. The CDR3 has 15 amino acids. The CDR3 spells CASSLLSSGANVLTF. For the CDR3, the DNA is TGCGCCAGCAGTCTCCTGAGCTCTGGGGCCAACGTCCTGACTTTC.

This sequence joins TRBV29-1 and TRBJ1-2; D is perhaps TRBD1 (5 bases). Trimming took 2 bases from V and 2 from J, leaving 18 bases between them. CDR1 and CDR2 (germline): SQVTM, ANQGSEA. CDR3 length: 16 residues. Here the CDR3 reads CSVERQTEVFNYGYTF. CDR3 bases: TGCAGCGTTGAACGACAGACCGAGGTTTTCAACTATGGCTACACCTTC.

The gene calls are TRBV19 and TRBJ1-3; D remains unclear. With 1 base removed from V and 0 bases from J, the gap between germline ends came to 10 bases. This CDR3 has 16 residues. CDR1 is LNHDA and CDR2 is SQIVND in the germline V gene (reference sequence). CDR3 nucleotides: TGTGCCAGTAGTATAGGCGACGGAGCCTCTGGAAACACCATATATTTT. Amino acids: CASSIGDGASGNTIYF.

This rearrangement joins TRBV15 to TRBJ1-1; TRBD1 agrees at 8 bases. J was trimmed by 4 bases and V by 3 bases; bases with no gene match: 4. In germline, CDR1 is LNHNV, CDR2 YYDKDF (reference sequence). The CDR3 is made up of 14 amino acids. The chain's CDR3 is CATSSGQGVTEAFF. CDR3 DNA sequence: TGTGCCACCAGCAGTGGACAGGGCGTCACTGAAGCTTTCTTT.

This chain links TRBV6-1 with TRBJ2-1; 9 bases fit TRBD2. CDR1 MNHNS and CDR2 SASEGT come from the germline V gene. The CDR3 runs 16 residues. The J segment lost 2 bases and the V segment lost 1 base, leaving 3 bases of the junction unmatched. CDR3 DNA: TGTGCCAGCAGTGAAGGCTCTAGCGGGGCCTACAATGAGCAGTTCTTC. Its translation: CASSEGSSGAYNEQFF.

The V gene is TRBV25-1, the J gene TRBJ2-7; 9 nucleotides agree with TRBD2. The ends lost 5 bases at V and 5 bases at J; junction bases unmatched: 7. The V gene's germline CDR1 is MGHDK and CDR2 SYGVNS. This CDR3 has 14 residues. Here the CDR3 reads CASSRGGRADEQYF. For the CDR3, the DNA is TGTGCCAGCAGTAGAGGCGGGAGGGCGGACGAGCAGTACTTC.

The chain joins TRBV7-9 to TRBJ2-7; the match to TRBD2 covers 11 bases. V lost 5 bases, J lost 4 bases, and 7 bases stayed unmatched. The CDR3 has 15 residues. CDR1 SEHNR and CDR2 FQNEAQ come from the germline V gene (reference sequence). CDR3 sequence reads: CASSEAGLAVYEQYF. The CDR3, as DNA: TGTGCCAGCAGCGAGGCGGGACTAGCGGTTTACGAGCAGTACTTC.

The chain combines TRBV30 with TRBJ2-3; unclear D gene. Germline CDR1 GTSNPN, CDR2 SVGIG (reference sequence). V dropped 0 bases and J dropped 4 bases, with 11 bases sitting between them. The CDR3 contains 14 residues. The DNA for the CDR3 is TGTGCCTGGAGTGTATTAGATCCGCCAGATACGCAGTATTTT. Protein: CAWSVLDPPDTQYF.

The rearrangement uses TRBV30 and TRBJ2-1, with D unresolved. Germline CDR1 is GTSNPN and CDR2 is SVGIG (reference sequence). The CDR3 consists of 11 residues. V lost 3 bases and J 9 bases, leaving 9 bases between the germline ends. CDR3 region: CAWSRFPEQFF. The CDR3 DNA sequence: TGTGCCTGGAGCAGGTTTCCTGAGCAGTTCTTC.